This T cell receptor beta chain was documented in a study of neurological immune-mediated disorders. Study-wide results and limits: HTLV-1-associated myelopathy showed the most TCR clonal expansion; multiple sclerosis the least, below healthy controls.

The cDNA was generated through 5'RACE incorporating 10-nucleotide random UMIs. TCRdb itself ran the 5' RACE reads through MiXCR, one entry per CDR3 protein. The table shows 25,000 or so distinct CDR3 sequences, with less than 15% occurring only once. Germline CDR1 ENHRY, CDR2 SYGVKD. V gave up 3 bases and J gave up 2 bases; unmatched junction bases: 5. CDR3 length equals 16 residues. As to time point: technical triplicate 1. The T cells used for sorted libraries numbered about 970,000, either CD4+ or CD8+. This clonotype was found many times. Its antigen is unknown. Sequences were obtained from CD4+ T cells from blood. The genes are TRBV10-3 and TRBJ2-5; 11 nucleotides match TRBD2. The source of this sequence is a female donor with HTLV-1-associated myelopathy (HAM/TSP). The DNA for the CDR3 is TGTGCCATCAGTGATCCTAGCGGGGGGATACAAGAGACCCAGTACTTC. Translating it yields CAISDPSGGIQETQYF.